Only a few counts were recorded for the clone carrying this T cell receptor beta chain. Its antigen is not identified. A much larger clone lies one base from this, so it may be a read error. Amplification targeted TCR beta CDR3 regions from RNA transcripts. First-round RT-PCR with HTBI primers amplified the TCR CDR3 region. TCRdb analysed the multiplex PCR reads with MiXCR anew, one entry per CDR3 protein. The sample consists of 350,000 to 500,000 distinct CDR3 sequences, around 13% of them appearing once. In patients aged 18 to 65, hyperthyroidism was newly diagnosed, with duration under 2 months. Patients showing uncontrolled infection, other autoimmune disease, pregnancy or lactation were ineligible. This sample is part of a study of T cells in Graves' hyperthyroidism and ophthalmopathy. Looking at the study overall: At initial diagnosis, before any treatment had begun, peripheral blood was obtained.

Germline values: CDR1 MDHEN, CDR2 SYDVKM. V lost 1 base and J lost 5, with 12 bases in between. The CDR3 covers 14 residues. General study findings and limits: Before onset, ophthalmopathy was predicted by the model a median around 6 months earlier.

J is TRBJ2-7 and V is TRBV28; D not resolved. The source is a woman aged 18-29 years with Graves' hyperthyroidism. Material: blood. CDR3 nucleotides: TGTGCCAGCAGTTTATTCTTGGGGTCCCACGAGCAGTACTTC. The encoded protein is CASSLFLGSHEQYF.